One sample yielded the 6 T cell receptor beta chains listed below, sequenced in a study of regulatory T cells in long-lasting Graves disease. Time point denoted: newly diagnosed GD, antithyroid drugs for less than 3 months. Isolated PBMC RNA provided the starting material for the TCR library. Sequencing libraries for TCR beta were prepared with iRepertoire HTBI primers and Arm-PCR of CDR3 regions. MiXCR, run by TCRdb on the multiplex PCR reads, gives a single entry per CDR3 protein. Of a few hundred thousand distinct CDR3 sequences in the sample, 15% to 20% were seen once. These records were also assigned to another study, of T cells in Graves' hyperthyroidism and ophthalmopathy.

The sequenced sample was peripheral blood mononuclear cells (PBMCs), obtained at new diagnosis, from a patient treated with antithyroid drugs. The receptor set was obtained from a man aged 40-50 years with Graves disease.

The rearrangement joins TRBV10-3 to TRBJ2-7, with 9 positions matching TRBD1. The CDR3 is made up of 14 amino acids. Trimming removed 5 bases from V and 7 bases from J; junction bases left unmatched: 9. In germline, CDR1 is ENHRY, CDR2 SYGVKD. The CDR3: CAISLPTGGREQYF. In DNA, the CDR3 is TGTGCCATCAGTCTCCCGACAGGGGGGAGGGAGCAGTACTTC.

The CDR3 DNA sequence: TGTGCCAGCAGCTCCATTGGGGGCGAGCAGTTCTTC. Protein: CASSSIGGEQFF. The J gene is TRBJ2-1, the V gene TRBV7-3; tentative D call: TRBD1 (6 bases). The CDR3 totals 12 residues. CDR1 is SGHTA, CDR2 FQGTGA, per germline. Trimming took 4 bases from V and 10 from J, leaving 11 bases between them.

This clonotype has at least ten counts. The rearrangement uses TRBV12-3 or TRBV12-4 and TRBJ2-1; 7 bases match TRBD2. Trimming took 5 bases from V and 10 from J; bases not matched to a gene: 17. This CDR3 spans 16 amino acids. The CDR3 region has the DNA TGTGCCAGCAGTCCACCATCGGGGGGTCCCCTCGGAGAGCAGTTCTTC. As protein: CASSPPSGGPLGEQFF.

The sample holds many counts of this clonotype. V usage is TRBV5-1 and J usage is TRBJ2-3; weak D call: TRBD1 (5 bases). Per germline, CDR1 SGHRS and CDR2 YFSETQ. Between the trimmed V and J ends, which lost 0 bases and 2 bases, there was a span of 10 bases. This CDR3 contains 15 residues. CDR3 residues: CASSLDGQATDTQYF. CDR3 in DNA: TGCGCCAGCAGCTTGGATGGACAAGCCACAGATACGCAGTATTTT.

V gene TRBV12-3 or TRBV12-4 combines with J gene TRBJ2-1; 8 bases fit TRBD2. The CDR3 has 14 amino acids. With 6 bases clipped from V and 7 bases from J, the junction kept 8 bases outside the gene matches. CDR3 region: CASRPGRGSNEQFF. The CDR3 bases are TGTGCCAGCAGACCCGGGAGGGGCTCGAATGAGCAGTTCTTC.

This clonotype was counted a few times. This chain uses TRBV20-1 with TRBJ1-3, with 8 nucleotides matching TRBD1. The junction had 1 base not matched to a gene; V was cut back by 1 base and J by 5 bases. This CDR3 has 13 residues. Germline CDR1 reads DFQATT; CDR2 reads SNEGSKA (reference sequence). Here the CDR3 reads CSARGTGRNTIYF. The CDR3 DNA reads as TGCAGTGCTAGAGGGACAGGGAGAAACACCATATATTTT.